In its sample, the clone carrying this TCR beta chain was seen a few times. Its specificity is unknown. Relapse after autologous stem cell transplantation occurred in every patient, and brentuximab vedotin exposure varied. V shed 6 bases and J 6 bases; nucleotides not matched to a gene: 8. Germline CDR1 reads LNHDA; CDR2 reads SQIVND (reference sequence). This CDR3 has 14 residues. These data belong to a study of PD-1 blockade in classical Hodgkin lymphoma. Study results and caveats: Reports described newly diagnosed patients as having lower baseline TCR diversity than healthy donors.

Measured with immunoSEQ multiplex PCR; TCRdb has only the in-frame clones, and not every one. The sample contains fewer than 30,000 clones, roughly 83% of which appear only once. This material consisted of peripheral blood mononuclear cells (PBMCs), taken before the second cycle of nivolumab. The V gene is TRBV19, the J gene TRBJ1-5, with 7 bases lining up with TRBD1. The sequence was obtained from a human donor with classical Hodgkin lymphoma. CDR3 nucleotide sequence: TGTGCCAGTAGCGAGACAGGGAAGGGTCAGCCCCAGCATTTT. This sequence encodes CASSETGKGQPQHF.